The rows below give T cell receptor beta chains drawn from one sample of a study of T cells in narcolepsy. Profiling relied on immunoSEQ multiplex PCR, and the TCRdb table lists in-frame clones only, not all of them. The table shows 25,000 to 30,000 clones, with less than 85% occurring only once. The sequenced sample consisted of memory (CD45RA-) CD4+ T cells from blood. The receptors stem from a human donor in good health. CDR3s include the opening cysteine and the closing phenylalanine or tryptophan. The D gene is left open where the match is weak. The listing skips clone size in some rows; elsewhere it reads once, few, many or a size class.

TGTGCCACCCTATCCGACAGGGATTCTTATGGCTACACCTTC,CATLSDRDSYGYTF,.,TRBV19,TRBD1,14,TRBJ1-2
TGTGCCAGTTCTCGGGGATGGGGTCAGCCCCAGCATTTT,CASSRGWGQPQHF,few,TRBV19,.,13,TRBJ1-5
TGTGCCAGCAGTTACCCGGGGACAGGGGAAAAACTGTTTTTT,CASSYPGTGEKLFF,.,TRBV6-5,TRBD1,14,TRBJ1-4
TGTGCCAGCAGCCCATTGACAGGGAGCACAGATACGCAGTATTTT,CASSPLTGSTDTQYF,.,TRBV13,TRBD1,15,TRBJ2-3
TGTGCCAGCAGCGACACGGTATTTCGGAGGAACACTGAAGCTTTCTTT,CASSDTVFRRNTEAFF,.,TRBV7-9,.,16,TRBJ1-1
TGTGCCAGCAGCCCCCGGGGACAGGGGGCTTATGGAAACACCATATATTTT,CASSPRGQGAYGNTIYF,.,TRBV7-2,TRBD1,17,TRBJ1-3
TGTGCCAGCAGCTTACCGGCGGAGGTAGCCAAAAACATTCAGTACTTC,CASSLPAEVAKNIQYF,.,TRBV21-1,.,16,TRBJ2-4
TGTGCCAGCTCACCGGGGAGCTCTGGGGCCAACGTCCTGACTTTC,CASSPGSSGANVLTF,.,TRBV18,.,15,TRBJ2-6
TGCGCCAGCAGCTTAGGGGGGACAGGGGGCCCAGATACGCAGTATTTT,CASSLGGTGGPDTQYF,.,TRBV5-1,TRBD1,16,TRBJ2-3
TGTGCCACCCAAGAGGGGTTGCTTGGCGGGGAGCTGTTTTTT,CATQEGLLGGELFF,.,TRBV6-6,.,14,TRBJ2-2
TGTGCCAGCAGCCCGGACATTACTTTTTCAACTAATGAAAAACTGTTTTTT,CASSPDITFSTNEKLFF,.,TRBV7-9,.,17,TRBJ1-4
TGTGCTAGTGGCCTCTCACCCGGTACGCAGTATTTT,CASGLSPGTQYF,.,TRBV12-5,.,12,TRBJ2-3
TGTGCCAGCAGCTACGGATACAGGTTCTATGTGGTGAACACTGGAGCTTTCTTT,CASSYGYRFYVVNTGAFF,.,TRBV7-2,.,18,TRBJ1-1
TGTGCCAGCAGCTTGGCAGGGAGGAGGAATTCACCCCTCCACTTT,CASSLAGRRNSPLHF,.,TRBV5-4,.,15,TRBJ1-6
TGTGCCAGCAGCCGCGGGACAGCTAACTATGGCTACACCTTC,CASSRGTANYGYTF,.,TRBV5-5,TRBD1,14,TRBJ1-2
TGTGCCAGCAGCTTAAATGCAGGGCCCCAAGAGACCCAGTACTTC,CASSLNAGPQETQYF,.,TRBV7-3,.,15,TRBJ2-5
TGTGCCAGCAGCACCGGGACAGGCTATAATTCACCCCTCCACTTT,CASSTGTGYNSPLHF,.,TRBV11-2,TRBD1,15,TRBJ1-6
TGTGCCAGTAATCGTCGGGGATTGAACAATCAGCCCCAGCATTTT,CASNRRGLNNQPQHF,.,TRBV19,.,15,TRBJ1-5
TGTGCCAGCAGCGTGCGGACTCTCGATGGTGAGCAGTTCTTC,CASSVRTLDGEQFF,.,TRBV9,.,14,TRBJ2-1
TGTGCCAGCAGCGCCGCAGGTAGTGTAACAGATACGCAGTATTTT,CASSAAGSVTDTQYF,.,TRBV6-1,.,15,TRBJ2-3
TGCGCCAGCAGCTTGTCCGCCTCTGGAAACACCATATATTTT,CASSLSASGNTIYF,.,TRBV5-1,.,14,TRBJ1-3
TGTGCCAGCAGCTTACTCCAGGGGCCCCTCCACTTT,CASSLLQGPLHF,.,TRBV7-2,.,12,TRBJ1-6
TGTGCCAGCAGCTTAGAGGGCGGGGCAGGGGGCGGTGGAAAACTGTTTTTT,CASSLEGGAGGGGKLFF,few,TRBV7-6,TRBD1,17,TRBJ1-4
TGTGCCAGTCAGTACGGAAAAGCCTACAATGAGCAGTTCTTC,CASQYGKAYNEQFF,.,TRBV27,.,14,TRBJ2-1
TGCGCCAGCAGCAACCGACTAGCGGGAGGGACTGAGCAGTTCTTC,CASSNRLAGGTEQFF,medium-sized,TRBV4-1,TRBD2,15,TRBJ2-1
TGCGCCAGCAGCTTGGGGCTAGCGGGGAACAATGAGCAGTTCTTC,CASSLGLAGNNEQFF,.,TRBV5-1,TRBD2,15,TRBJ2-1
TGTGCCAGCAGCTGGATTAATGAAAAACTGTTTTTT,CASSWINEKLFF,.,TRBV7-2,.,12,TRBJ1-4